The 31 T cell receptor beta chains below all came from one sample that was sequenced in a study of vaccination and CD4 T cells after COVID-19. Cultured CD4+ T cell DNA was sequenced using the Oncomine TCR Beta short-read assay. Someone extracted genomic DNA from cultured CD4+ T cells. Each CDR3 protein gets one entry after TCRdb re-called the PCR reads with MiXCR. Here the sample spans about 7,800 distinct CDR3 sequences, around two fifths being singletons. Treatment specified: approximately nine-day PBMC culture with coronavirus spike peptide pools or control peptides (ViraFEST assay). Ahead of the COVID-19 pandemic (2011-2018), the CD4+ T cells of the unexposed donor were collected. For these TCRs, the target antigens are not known. Sequencing used CD4+ T cells from blood, cultured in vitro. The receptors here all came from a human donor in good health.

The table lists this clonotype with a few counts. The V gene is TRBV7-2, the J gene TRBJ2-1; a weak D match, TRBD1 (7 bases). The CDR3 extends over 15 amino acids. Germline CDR1 and CDR2: SGHTA and FQGNSA. Trimming removed 0 bases from V and 10 bases from J, with 16 bases in between. CDR3: CASSLALAGGSEQFF. In DNA, the CDR3 is TGTGCCAGCAGCTTAGCGCTGGCAGGGGGGTCAGAGCAGTTCTTC.

V and J are TRBV14 and TRBJ1-2; D is possibly TRBD1 (6 bases). The CDR3 length is 13 residues. CDR1 SGHDN and CDR2 FVKESK come from the germline V gene. V dropped 4 bases and J dropped 7 bases, with 13 bases sitting between them. As DNA, the CDR3 is TGTGCCAGCAGCCCCCGGGGGGCGAGTGGCTACACCTTC. It translates to CASSPRGASGYTF.

The chain joins TRBV12-3 or TRBV12-4 to TRBJ1-6, with TRBD1 matching over 9 bases. V lost 4 bases to trimming and J lost 7 bases; unmatched junction nucleotides: 5. The CDR3 sequence is 15 residues long. The CDR3 nucleotides read TGTGCCAGCAGTTCATACAGGGGGCAAAATTCACCCCTCCACTTT. Its translation is CASSSYRGQNSPLHF.

CDR3 sequence reads: CSARLAAVDTQYF. The CDR3 region has the DNA TGCAGTGCTAGGCTAGCGGCAGTAGATACGCAGTATTTT. The genes are TRBV20-1 and TRBJ2-3; 7 nucleotides align to TRBD2. The germline gives CDR1 DFQATT, CDR2 SNEGSKA (reference sequence). CDR3 length: 13 amino acids. The junction had 5 bases not matched to a gene; V was cut back by 3 bases and J by 5 bases.

The V call is TRBV4-3, the J call TRBJ2-7; 8 bases are a match to TRBD2. Germline V gene sequence: CDR1 LGHNA, CDR2 YSLEER. The CDR3 loop spans 14 amino acids. V gave up 4 bases and J gave up 3 bases; unmatched junction bases: 5. The CDR3 sequence is CASSPGTRDYEQYF. The CDR3 DNA is TGCGCCAGCAGCCCCGGGACTAGGGACTACGAGCAGTACTTC.

This chain connects TRBV10-3 to TRBJ2-3; TRBD2 aligns across 11 bases. The V gene end was trimmed by 10 bases and the J gene end by 3 bases; junction bases not matched to a gene: 24. The germline CDR1 and CDR2 sequences are ENHRY and SYGVKD. CDR3 length: 20 amino acids. The chain's CDR3 is CATGGGLAGPRRVGTDTQYF. CDR3 DNA sequence: TGTGCCACGGGAGGTGGACTAGCGGGCCCTAGAAGGGTGGGGACAGATACGCAGTATTTT.

V is TRBV4-1 and J is TRBJ1-6; D remains unclear. V was pared by 1 base and J by 8 bases, with 3 bases between. This CDR3 is 12 amino acids long. The germline CDR1 and CDR2 sequences are MGHRA and YSYEKL. Here the CDR3 reads CASSQADSPLHF. The CDR3 region has the DNA TGCGCCAGCAGCCAAGCCGATTCACCCCTCCACTTT.

The V and J genes are TRBV14 and TRBJ2-7; 10 bases fit TRBD2. CDR1 and CDR2 from the germline V gene are SGHDN and FVKESK. The CDR3 runs to 15 residues. Trimming removed 4 bases from V and 1 base from J; junction bases left unmatched: 4. CDR3 sequence reads: CASSLTSGHSYEQYF. The CDR3 DNA is TGTGCCAGCAGCCTGACTAGCGGGCATTCCTACGAGCAGTACTTC.

This clonotype was picked up a small number of times. The chain has TRBV6-1 and TRBJ2-7; D is uncertain. The CDR3 is 14 residues long. Germline V lookup: CDR1 MNHNS, CDR2 SASEGT. With 2 bases removed from V and 1 base from J, the gap between germline ends came to 9 bases. CDR3 coding DNA: TGTGCCAGCAGTGAACTGGGGTCTTCCTACGAGCAGTACTTC. It yields the protein CASSELGSSYEQYF.

This clonotype was counted only a few times. V usage is TRBV25-1 and J usage is TRBJ2-5; D assignment may be TRBD1 or TRBD2 (5 bases each). Trimming left V 3 bases short and J 5 bases short, with 10 bases between. This CDR3 contains 13 residues. The germline V gene has CDR1 MGHDK and CDR2 SYGVNS. In DNA, the CDR3 is TGTGCCAGCAGTGATCAGTGGGACGAGACCCAGTACTTC. Encoded protein: CASSDQWDETQYF.

This clonotype appeared a few times. The chain couples TRBV6-2 or TRBV6-3 to TRBJ2-7, with D possibly matching TRBD2 (5 bases). Trimming shortened V by 2 bases and J by 2 bases, and 7 bases separated the two germline ends. CDR1 MNHEY and CDR2 SVGEGT come from the germline V gene. This CDR3 is 13 amino acids long. In nucleotides, the CDR3 is TGTGCCAGCAGTTACCCTAGCCCCTACGAGCAGTACTTC. The encoded protein is CASSYPSPYEQYF.

This clonotype was seen only once. V gene TRBV28 combines with J gene TRBJ2-5, with TRBD1 matching over 7 bases. The CDR3 sequence is 18 residues long. The germline V gene encodes CDR1 MDHEN and CDR2 SYDVKM. V dropped 3 bases and J dropped 0; count of bases not matched to a gene: 13. This CDR3 is CASSFRGRGGRHQETQYF. Written as DNA, the CDR3 is TGTGCCAGCAGTTTCAGAGGTAGAGGGGGCAGACACCAAGAGACCCAGTACTTC.

V usage is TRBV7-9 and J usage is TRBJ2-4; possibly TRBD2 for D (7 bases). This CDR3 region has 12 residues. Trimming took 5 bases from V and 8 from J, leaving 10 bases between them. Germline values: CDR1 SEHNR, CDR2 FQNEAQ (reference sequence). CDR3 sequence: CASSAGADIQYF. CDR3 nucleotide sequence: TGTGCCAGCAGCGCGGGGGCCGACATTCAGTACTTC. Full variable domain (missing parts from reference TRBV7-9 and TRBJ2-4): DTGVSQNPRHKITKRGQNVTFRCDPISEHNRLYWYRQTLGQGPEFLTYFQNEAQLEKSRLLSDRFSAERPKGSFSTLEIQRTEQGDSAMYLCASSAGADIQYFGAGTRLSVL.

This clonotype turned up a few times. J is TRBJ1-5 and V is TRBV20-1, with D maybe TRBD1 (5 bases). Trimming left V 7 bases short and J 5 bases short, with 15 bases between. Germline values: CDR1 DFQATT, CDR2 SNEGSKA (reference sequence). The CDR3 length is 13 residues. The DNA of the CDR3 is TGCAGTGTCCCGGACACTTCCTATCAGCCCCAGCATTTT. This gives the protein CSVPDTSYQPQHF.

There are a few counts of this clonotype. V usage is TRBV6-1 and J usage is TRBJ2-3; 8 bases align to TRBD2. CDR1 is MNHNS and CDR2 is SASEGT in the germline V gene. V lost 2 bases and J lost 4; bases outside the gene matches: 11. This CDR3 is built from 17 residues. Written as DNA, the CDR3 is TGTGCCAGCAGTGAATGGCGGGAGGCCCTAAGGTCAGATACGCAGTATTTT. As protein: CASSEWREALRSDTQYF.

The chain is built from TRBV28 and TRBJ1-6; weak D call: TRBD1 (6 bases). Germline V CDR1 and CDR2: MDHEN, SYDVKM. This CDR3 is 14 amino acids long. The V end lost 5 bases, the J end lost 8 bases, and 13 bases lay between the germline ends. CDR3 region: CASSRMGGYSPLHF. Here the CDR3 DNA reads TGTGCCAGCAGTCGCATGGGGGGCTATTCACCCCTCCACTTT.

This sequence joins TRBV2 and TRBJ2-7; D is possibly TRBD1 (5 bases). This CDR3 spans 14 amino acids. Trimming cost V 2 bases and J 0 bases, with 8 bases left between them. Looked up from germline, CDR1 is SNHLY and CDR2 is FYNNEI. For the CDR3, the DNA is TGTGCCAGCAGTGAACAGGGTCCCTCCTACGAGCAGTACTTC. Translated: CASSEQGPSYEQYF.

This sequence joins TRBV7-9 and TRBJ2-2; D is uncertain. Germline V gene sequence: CDR1 SEHNR, CDR2 FQNEAQ (reference sequence). CDR3 length: 13 amino acids. V lost 3 bases, J lost 4 bases, and 6 bases lay in between. DNA of the CDR3: TGTGCCAGCAGCTTCACGGGCACCGGGGAGCTGTTTTTT. This encodes CASSFTGTGELFF.

This clonotype has just a few counts. The chain combines TRBV19 with TRBJ1-1, with TRBD1 as a possible D gene (5 bases). CDR1 and CDR2 (germline): LNHDA, SQIVND (reference sequence). This CDR3 has 13 residues. Trimming pared 3 bases from V and 5 bases from J, leaving 10 bases between. CDR3 in amino acids: CASSIGGWTEAFF. The CDR3 DNA reads as TGTGCCAGTAGTATCGGGGGGTGGACTGAAGCTTTCTTT.

The chain links TRBV10-3 to TRBJ1-2, with TRBD1 matching 8 bases. The CDR3 runs 12 residues. Germline lookup yields CDR1 ENHRY and CDR2 SYGVKD. V shed 6 bases and J 10 bases; nucleotides not matched to a gene: 7. CDR3 sequence: CAIRTSGGDYTF. DNA for the CDR3: TGTGCCATCAGAACATCAGGGGGCGACTACACCTTC.

This clonotype was counted between two and nine times. The chain joins TRBV27 to TRBJ1-5; D is ambiguous. V lost 3 bases and J 5 bases, leaving 11 bases between the germline ends. The germline V gene encodes CDR1 MNHEY and CDR2 SMNVEV (reference sequence). CDR3 length equals 14 residues. As DNA, the CDR3 is TGTGCCAGCAGTTTGGTAGGAATATATCAGCCCCAGCATTTT. This codes for CASSLVGIYQPQHF.

The chain uses TRBV10-3 and TRBJ2-1; 10 bases map to TRBD2. The CDR3 runs 18 residues. With 2 bases clipped from V and 0 bases from J, the junction kept 7 bases outside the gene matches. The germline CDR1 and CDR2 sequences are ENHRY and SYGVKD. The CDR3 sequence: CAISEALTSGHSYNEQFF. In DNA form, the CDR3 reads TGTGCCATCAGTGAGGCTCTGACTAGCGGGCACTCCTACAATGAGCAGTTCTTC.

This clonotype was picked up one time. The rearrangement uses TRBV20-1 and TRBJ2-1; 10 bases fit TRBD2. Germline V gives CDR1 DFQATT, CDR2 SNEGSKA (reference sequence). V was pared by 0 bases and J by 4 bases, with 6 bases of the junction left unmatched. The CDR3 consists of 16 residues. Here the CDR3 DNA reads TGCAGTGCTAGAGATTGGACTAGCGGCCAATACAATGAGCAGTTCTTC. It encodes CSARDWTSGQYNEQFF.

This chain connects TRBV4-2 to TRBJ2-5; possible D gene TRBD1, 6 bases. Germline lookup yields CDR1 LGHNA and CDR2 YNFKEQ. The V and J ends lost 1 base and 4 bases respectively, with 10 bases between them. The CDR3 sequence is 14 residues long. DNA for the CDR3: TGTGCCAGCAGCCAAGTCTCAGGGGTAGAGACCCAGTACTTC. The encoded protein is CASSQVSGVETQYF.

V and J are TRBV12-3 or TRBV12-4 and TRBJ2-5; D gene uncertain. This CDR3 comprises 13 residues. The V gene lost 3 bases and the J gene lost 4 bases, with 9 bases spanning the gap. CDR3 bases: TGTGCCAGCAGTTTGATTGAAGGAGAGACCCAGTACTTC. Amino acid sequence: CASSLIEGETQYF.

The chain has TRBV18 and TRBJ2-3, with D uncertain. The ends were cut back, 3 bases at V and 0 bases at J, with 13 bases in the middle. CDR3 length equals 16 residues. CDR1 KGHSH and CDR2 LQKENI come from the germline V gene. Here the CDR3 reads CASSPRSTASTDTQYF. The DNA of the CDR3 is TGTGCCAGCTCACCGCGTTCAACGGCTAGCACAGATACGCAGTATTTT. The variable domain in full, completed from reference TRBV18 and TRBJ2-3, reads NAGVMQNPRHLVRRRGQEARLRCSPMKGHSHVYWYRQLPEEGLKFMVYLQKENIIDESGMPKERFSAEFPKEGPSILRIQQVVRGDSAAYFCASSPRSTASTDTQYFGPGTRLTVL.

This rearrangement joins TRBV27 to TRBJ1-6, with D tentatively TRBD1 (5 bases). Trimming removed 0 bases from V and 8 bases from J, with 14 bases in between. Germline-derived CDR1 and CDR2 are MNHEY and SMNVEV (reference sequence). This CDR3 is built from 16 residues. The CDR3 DNA sequence: TGTGCCAGCAGTTTATCGGTCCAGGGCTTTGATTCACCCCTCCACTTT. It is translated as CASSLSVQGFDSPLHF.

The chain combines TRBV6-2 or TRBV6-3 with TRBJ1-1, with a tentative D call TRBD1 (5 bases). This CDR3 comprises 14 residues. The V gene's germline CDR1 is MNHEY and CDR2 SVGEGT. Between the trimmed V and J ends, which lost 7 bases and 3 bases, there was a span of 15 bases. CDR3 sequence reads: CASTGTSRYTEAFF. In nucleotides, the CDR3 is TGTGCCAGCACCGGGACGAGCAGGTACACTGAAGCTTTCTTT.

The chain carries TRBV19 and TRBJ2-5, with unresolved D. V gave up 3 bases and J gave up 1 base, with 9 bases separating them. CDR3 length equals 14 residues. Germline V gives CDR1 LNHDA, CDR2 SQIVND (reference sequence). The DNA of the CDR3 is TGTGCCAGTAGTATTTCACCGACCCAAGAGACCCAGTACTTC. This sequence encodes CASSISPTQETQYF.

V usage is TRBV6-5 and J usage is TRBJ2-3; TRBD2 matches 8 bases. CDR3 size: 14 residues. Losses at the gene ends were 6 bases for V and 3 bases for J; bases not matched to a gene: 5. Germline assignment: CDR1 MNHEY and CDR2 SVGAGI. The CDR3 loop reads CASRSSGGTDTQYF. CDR3 sequence (DNA): TGTGCCAGCAGGTCCTCGGGAGGGACAGATACGCAGTATTTT.

The CDR3: CASSTRGANYGYTF. CDR3 bases: TGCGCCAGCAGTACGAGGGGCGCTAACTATGGCTACACCTTC. This chain connects TRBV5-1 to TRBJ1-2; weak D call: TRBD1 (5 bases). Germline CDR1 is SGHRS and CDR2 is YFSETQ. The V and J ends lost 5 bases and 0 bases respectively, with 11 bases between them. The CDR3 spans 14 residues.